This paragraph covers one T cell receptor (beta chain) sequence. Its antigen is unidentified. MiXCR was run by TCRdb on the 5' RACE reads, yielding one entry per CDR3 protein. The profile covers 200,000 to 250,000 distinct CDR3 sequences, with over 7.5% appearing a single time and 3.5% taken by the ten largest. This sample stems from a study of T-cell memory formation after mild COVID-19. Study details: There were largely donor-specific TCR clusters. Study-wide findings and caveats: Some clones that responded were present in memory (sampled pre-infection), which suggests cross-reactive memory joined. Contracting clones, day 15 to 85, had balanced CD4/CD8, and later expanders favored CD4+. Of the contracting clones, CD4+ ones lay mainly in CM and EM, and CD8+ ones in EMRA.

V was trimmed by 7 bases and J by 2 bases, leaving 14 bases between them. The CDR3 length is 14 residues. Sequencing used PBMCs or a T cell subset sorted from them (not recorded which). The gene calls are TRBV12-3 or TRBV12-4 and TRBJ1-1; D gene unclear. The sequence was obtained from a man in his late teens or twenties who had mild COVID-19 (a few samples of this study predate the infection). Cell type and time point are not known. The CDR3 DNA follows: TGTGCCAGCACCATAGGGATGGACAACACTGAAGCTTTCTTT. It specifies CASTIGMDNTEAFF.